This is a list of T cell receptor beta chains from one sample in a study of blood T cell repertoires in COVID-19. Data came from immunoSEQ multiplex PCR; TCRdb stores just in-frame clones and leaves some out. The sample carries about 180,000 clones, approximately 90% recorded once. Sequencing was performed on peripheral blood. These receptors all stem from a woman between 70 and 85 years old with COVID-19, enrolled during active disease. Each CDR3 is given with its conserved first and last residue. The order of the fields is clone size, J gene, V gene, D gene, CDR3 DNA, CDR3 protein. The D gene is left open where the match is weak. A clone size is listed for some rows: how often the clone was seen (once, few, many), or a class if it is expanded.

abundance: .
j_gene: TRBJ1-1
v_gene: TRBV28
d_gene: TRBD1
CDR3nt: TGTGCCAGCAGTGATCCAGGGGGCTCGTACACTGAAGCTTTCTTT
CDR3aa: CASSDPGGSYTEAFF

abundance: .
j_gene: TRBJ2-3
v_gene: TRBV3-1/TRBV3-2
d_gene: TRBD2
CDR3nt: TGTGCCAGCCAATCGGGGGGGACTGCGCAGTATTTT
CDR3aa: CASQSGGTAQYF

abundance: .
j_gene: TRBJ2-7
v_gene: TRBV6-5
d_gene: TRBD1
CDR3nt: TGTGCCAGCAGAAAACAAGGGGGCTCAGACGAGCAGTACTTC
CDR3aa: CASRKQGGSDEQYF

abundance: .
j_gene: TRBJ2-1
v_gene: TRBV27
d_gene: TRBD2
CDR3nt: TGTGCCAGCAGTACCCGACTAGCGGTCAATGAGCAGTTCTTC
CDR3aa: CASSTRLAVNEQFF

abundance: .
j_gene: TRBJ2-1
v_gene: TRBV29-1
d_gene: .
CDR3nt: TGCAGCGCGCAGGGGAACTCCTACAATGAGCAGTTCTTC
CDR3aa: CSAQGNSYNEQFF

abundance: .
j_gene: TRBJ2-3
v_gene: TRBV7-3
d_gene: TRBD2
CDR3nt: TGTGCCAGCCGGCGGGCGGGAGGCACAGATACGCAGTATTTT
CDR3aa: CASRRAGGTDTQYF

abundance: .
j_gene: TRBJ1-1
v_gene: TRBV28
d_gene: TRBD1
CDR3nt: TGTGCCAGCAGTCCCCGGGGACAGCTCCGTAACACTGAAGCTTTCTTT
CDR3aa: CASSPRGQLRNTEAFF

abundance: .
j_gene: TRBJ1-2
v_gene: TRBV10-3
d_gene: TRBD1
CDR3nt: TGTGCCATCAGTGAGTCGGACAGGGTCCCTGGCTACACCTTC
CDR3aa: CAISESDRVPGYTF

abundance: .
j_gene: TRBJ2-7
v_gene: TRBV23-1
d_gene: .
CDR3nt: TGCGCCAGCAGTCTTCTATCGACAGGCCATTCCTACGAGCAGTACTTC
CDR3aa: CASSLLSTGHSYEQYF

abundance: .
j_gene: TRBJ2-2
v_gene: TRBV6-5
d_gene: .
CDR3nt: TGTGCCAGCAGGCCCGACAGGAAAAACACCGGGGAGCTGTTTTTT
CDR3aa: CASRPDRKNTGELFF

abundance: .
j_gene: TRBJ1-2
v_gene: TRBV28
d_gene: .
CDR3nt: TGTGCCAGCAGTTCTGTCGTCGGCTGGGGGGACTATGGCTACACCTTC
CDR3aa: CASSSVVGWGDYGYTF

abundance: .
j_gene: TRBJ2-3
v_gene: TRBV4-2
d_gene: TRBD2
CDR3nt: TGTGCCAGCAGCCAAGGACTAGCGGGAGGATCAACAGATACGCAGTATTTT
CDR3aa: CASSQGLAGGSTDTQYF

abundance: .
j_gene: TRBJ2-7
v_gene: TRBV28
d_gene: .
CDR3nt: TGTGCCAGCAGAGCTGGGACTGGGCCGTCCTACGAGCAGTACTTC
CDR3aa: CASRAGTGPSYEQYF

abundance: .
j_gene: TRBJ1-2
v_gene: TRBV5-6
d_gene: TRBD1
CDR3nt: TGTGCCAGCAGCTTGATTACGACAGGGGGTTCTCGGGGCTACACCTTC
CDR3aa: CASSLITTGGSRGYTF

abundance: .
j_gene: TRBJ2-5
v_gene: TRBV6-2/TRBV6-3
d_gene: TRBD2
CDR3nt: TGTGCCAGCAGTTACCCGGAACTAGCGTTCAGTGAGACCCAGTACTTC
CDR3aa: CASSYPELAFSETQYF

abundance: .
j_gene: TRBJ2-7
v_gene: TRBV28
d_gene: .
CDR3nt: TGTGCCAGCAGTGTTTGGGGGGACCCCTACGAGCAGTACTTC
CDR3aa: CASSVWGDPYEQYF

abundance: .
j_gene: TRBJ2-5
v_gene: TRBV28
d_gene: .
CDR3nt: TGTGCCAGCAGTTTAATTACAGCCGGTTGGGAGACCCAGTACTTC
CDR3aa: CASSLITAGWETQYF

abundance: .
j_gene: TRBJ1-1
v_gene: TRBV29-1
d_gene: .
CDR3nt: TGCAGCGTTTCAGGGTCGGGCACTGAAGCTTTCTTT
CDR3aa: CSVSGSGTEAFF

abundance: .
j_gene: TRBJ1-1
v_gene: TRBV24-1
d_gene: TRBD1
CDR3nt: TGTGCCACCAGTGACACAGGGGGAGGAACTGAAGCTTTCTTT
CDR3aa: CATSDTGGGTEAFF

abundance: .
j_gene: TRBJ2-7
v_gene: TRBV5-5
d_gene: TRBD1
CDR3nt: TGTGCCAGCAGCTTACTCCGGGACAGTTATTACGAGCAGTACTTC
CDR3aa: CASSLLRDSYYEQYF

abundance: .
j_gene: TRBJ2-2
v_gene: TRBV10-3
d_gene: TRBD1
CDR3nt: TGTGCCACCGGGACAGCGGACACCGGGGAGCTGTTTTTT
CDR3aa: CATGTADTGELFF

abundance: .
j_gene: TRBJ1-5
v_gene: TRBV6-5
d_gene: TRBD1
CDR3nt: TGTGCCAGCAACCGGGGGGGACAGGGTAATCAGCCCCAGCATTTT
CDR3aa: CASNRGGQGNQPQHF

abundance: .
j_gene: TRBJ2-2
v_gene: TRBV5-5
d_gene: .
CDR3nt: TGTGCCAGCAGCCCCTTGGGGCGGGAAGACGGGGAGCTGTTTTTT
CDR3aa: CASSPLGREDGELFF

abundance: .
j_gene: TRBJ1-1
v_gene: TRBV5-1
d_gene: .
CDR3nt: TGCGCCAGCAGCGGATCAGGATACACTGAAGCTTTCTTT
CDR3aa: CASSGSGYTEAFF

abundance: .
j_gene: TRBJ1-1
v_gene: TRBV12-3/TRBV12-4
d_gene: TRBD1
CDR3nt: TGTGCCAGCACCAGGGGGGACACTGAAGCTTTCTTT
CDR3aa: CASTRGDTEAFF

abundance: .
j_gene: TRBJ1-2
v_gene: TRBV18
d_gene: .
CDR3nt: TGTGCCAGCTCACCATGGGAGGCGACGAACTATGGCTACACCTTC
CDR3aa: CASSPWEATNYGYTF

abundance: few
j_gene: TRBJ1-4
v_gene: TRBV5-1
d_gene: .
CDR3nt: TGCGCCACCCCGCAGATAACAACTAATGAAAAACTGTTTTTT
CDR3aa: CATPQITTNEKLFF

abundance: .
j_gene: TRBJ1-1
v_gene: TRBV9
d_gene: .
CDR3nt: TGTGCCAGCAGCGTAGATGGGGGGGTCCTGAACACTGAAGCTTTCTTT
CDR3aa: CASSVDGGVLNTEAFF

abundance: .
j_gene: TRBJ1-1
v_gene: TRBV5-1
d_gene: .
CDR3nt: TGCGCCAGCAGCTTCGCAGGCACTGAAGCTTTCTTT
CDR3aa: CASSFAGTEAFF

abundance: .
j_gene: TRBJ2-2
v_gene: TRBV2
d_gene: TRBD2
CDR3nt: TGTGCCAGCAGTGAAGGCCTACTAGCGGGAGGTAGTAGGAACACCGGGGAGCTGTTTTTT
CDR3aa: CASSEGLLAGGSRNTGELFF

abundance: .
j_gene: TRBJ2-5
v_gene: TRBV10-3
d_gene: TRBD2
CDR3nt: TGTGCCATCAGCGGACTAGCGGGAGTAGGGGTTGAGACCCAGTACTTC
CDR3aa: CAISGLAGVGVETQYF

abundance: .
j_gene: TRBJ2-3
v_gene: TRBV6-5
d_gene: .
CDR3nt: TGTGCCAGCAGTCCCCTCCTCCCAGATACGCAGTATTTT
CDR3aa: CASSPLLPDTQYF

abundance: .
j_gene: TRBJ1-4
v_gene: TRBV9
d_gene: TRBD1
CDR3nt: TGTGCCAGCAGCCCCTCGACAGGGCGTAATGAAAAACTGTTTTTT
CDR3aa: CASSPSTGRNEKLFF

abundance: .
j_gene: TRBJ1-4
v_gene: TRBV9
d_gene: .
CDR3nt: TGTGCCATACTCCGGGACACCCGTTTTGAAAAACTGTTTTTT
CDR3aa: CAILRDTRFEKLFF

abundance: .
j_gene: TRBJ2-3
v_gene: TRBV6-2/TRBV6-3
d_gene: TRBD2
CDR3nt: TGTGCCAGCAGTTACTCGAGGTTCAGCGGGAGCGCAGATACGCAGTATTTT
CDR3aa: CASSYSRFSGSADTQYF

abundance: .
j_gene: TRBJ1-3
v_gene: TRBV10-3
d_gene: TRBD1
CDR3nt: TGTGCCATCAGTTCGGGACAGCTCTCTGGAAACACCATATATTTT
CDR3aa: CAISSGQLSGNTIYF

abundance: .
j_gene: TRBJ1-1
v_gene: TRBV7-3
d_gene: TRBD1
CDR3nt: TGTGCCAGCAGCCCCGACAGGGGCAGAATGAACACTGAAGCTTTCTTT
CDR3aa: CASSPDRGRMNTEAFF

abundance: .
j_gene: TRBJ2-2
v_gene: TRBV29-1
d_gene: TRBD1
CDR3nt: TGCAGCGCCGGGACAGTGAACACCGGGGAGCTGTTTTTT
CDR3aa: CSAGTVNTGELFF

abundance: .
j_gene: TRBJ1-1
v_gene: TRBV28
d_gene: TRBD1
CDR3nt: TGTGCCAGCAGCTTGACGGACAGGGGAAGAGCTTTCTTT
CDR3aa: CASSLTDRGRAFF

abundance: .
j_gene: TRBJ2-7
v_gene: TRBV27
d_gene: TRBD2
CDR3nt: TGTGCCAGCAGGTCTGCCCGACGAGGACTAGCGGGAGGATCCTACGAGCAGTACTTC
CDR3aa: CASRSARRGLAGGSYEQYF

abundance: .
j_gene: TRBJ1-1
v_gene: TRBV28
d_gene: .
CDR3nt: TGTGCCAGCAGCACAGGGTTGAACACTGAAGCTTTCTTT
CDR3aa: CASSTGLNTEAFF

abundance: few
j_gene: TRBJ1-1
v_gene: TRBV4-2
d_gene: .
CDR3nt: TGTGCCAGCAGCCAGGAGGGGAGTTGGGCTGGGAACACTGAAGCTTTCTTT
CDR3aa: CASSQEGSWAGNTEAFF

abundance: once
j_gene: TRBJ1-4
v_gene: TRBV7-2
d_gene: .
CDR3nt: TGTGCCTCGAGCCAGGGCGCGAATGAAAAACTGTTTTTT
CDR3aa: CASSQGANEKLFF

abundance: .
j_gene: TRBJ2-4
v_gene: TRBV5-1
d_gene: .
CDR3nt: TGCGCCAGCAGCTTGACGGTGGCCAAAAACATTCAGTACTTC
CDR3aa: CASSLTVAKNIQYF

abundance: few
j_gene: TRBJ2-3
v_gene: TRBV5-1
d_gene: TRBD2
CDR3nt: TGCGCCAGCAGCTTGATCGGTAGCGGGAGTTCGGACACGCAGTATTTT
CDR3aa: CASSLIGSGSSDTQYF

abundance: .
j_gene: TRBJ2-7
v_gene: TRBV5-1
d_gene: .
CDR3nt: TGCGCCAGCAGCTTGGGCTATCGTCGGGACGAGCAGTACTTC
CDR3aa: CASSLGYRRDEQYF

abundance: .
j_gene: TRBJ1-6
v_gene: TRBV28
d_gene: TRBD1
CDR3nt: TGTGCCAGCAGTCCTACCCGGGACAGGGGAGCACCCCTCCACTTT
CDR3aa: CASSPTRDRGAPLHF

abundance: .
j_gene: TRBJ1-4
v_gene: TRBV7-9
d_gene: .
CDR3nt: TGTGCCAGCAGCTTAGGGGCGGGTGAAAAACTGTTTTTT
CDR3aa: CASSLGAGEKLFF

abundance: .
j_gene: TRBJ2-1
v_gene: TRBV7-3
d_gene: .
CDR3nt: TGTGCCAGCAGCTCGAGCGGGCACAATGAGCAGTTCTTC
CDR3aa: CASSSSGHNEQFF

abundance: once
j_gene: TRBJ1-1
v_gene: TRBV10-3
d_gene: .
CDR3nt: TGTGCCATCAGTGATATCGGCACTGAAGCTTTCTTT
CDR3aa: CAISDIGTEAFF

abundance: few
j_gene: TRBJ2-1
v_gene: TRBV7-8
d_gene: TRBD2
CDR3nt: TGTGCCAGCAGCTTAGCTACTAGCGGCTCCGACAATGAGCAGTTCTTC
CDR3aa: CASSLATSGSDNEQFF

abundance: .
j_gene: TRBJ2-5
v_gene: TRBV7-9
d_gene: TRBD1
CDR3nt: TGTGCCAGCAGCTTAGCTTCAGGGGGAAGCCAAGAGACCCAGTACTTC
CDR3aa: CASSLASGGSQETQYF

abundance: .
j_gene: TRBJ2-7
v_gene: TRBV5-4
d_gene: TRBD2
CDR3nt: TGTGCCAGCAGCTTGGGGGGACTAGCGGGTAGGTACGAGCAGTACTTC
CDR3aa: CASSLGGLAGRYEQYF

abundance: .
j_gene: TRBJ1-1
v_gene: TRBV5-6
d_gene: TRBD1
CDR3nt: TGTGCCAGCAGCTCGACAGGGCTGAACACTGAAGCTTTCTTT
CDR3aa: CASSSTGLNTEAFF

abundance: few
j_gene: TRBJ2-3
v_gene: TRBV15
d_gene: TRBD2
CDR3nt: TGTGCCACCAGCAGAACGGGACTAGCGGGAGGCACTAGCACAGATACGCAGTATTTT
CDR3aa: CATSRTGLAGGTSTDTQYF

abundance: .
j_gene: TRBJ2-5
v_gene: TRBV9
d_gene: TRBD2
CDR3nt: TGTGCCAGCAGCTACCGAGCGGGGCGAGGAGGAGAGACCCAGTACTTC
CDR3aa: CASSYRAGRGGETQYF

abundance: .
j_gene: TRBJ2-2
v_gene: TRBV7-9
d_gene: .
CDR3nt: TGTGCCAGCAGCCTCCGGAGGAGGGCAGGGAACACCGGGGAGCTGTTTTTT
CDR3aa: CASSLRRRAGNTGELFF